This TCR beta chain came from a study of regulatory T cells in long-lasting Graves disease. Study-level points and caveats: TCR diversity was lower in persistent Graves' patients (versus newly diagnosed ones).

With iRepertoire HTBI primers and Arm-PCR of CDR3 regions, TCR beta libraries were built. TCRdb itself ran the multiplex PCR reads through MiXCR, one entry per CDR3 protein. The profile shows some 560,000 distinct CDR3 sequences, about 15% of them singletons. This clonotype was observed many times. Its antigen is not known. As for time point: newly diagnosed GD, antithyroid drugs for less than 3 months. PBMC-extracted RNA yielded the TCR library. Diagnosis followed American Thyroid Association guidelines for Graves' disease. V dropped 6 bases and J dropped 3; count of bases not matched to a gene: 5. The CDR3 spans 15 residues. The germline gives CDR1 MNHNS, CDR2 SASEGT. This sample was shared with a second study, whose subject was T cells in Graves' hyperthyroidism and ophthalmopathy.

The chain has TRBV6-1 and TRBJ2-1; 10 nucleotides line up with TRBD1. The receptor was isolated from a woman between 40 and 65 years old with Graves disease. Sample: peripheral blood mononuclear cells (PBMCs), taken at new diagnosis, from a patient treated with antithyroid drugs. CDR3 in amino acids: CASRTGTGDYNEQFF. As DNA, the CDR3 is TGTGCCAGCAGGACCGGGACAGGGGACTACAATGAGCAGTTCTTC.